This T cell receptor (beta chain) appears in the sequencing data of a study of cytomegalovirus exposure and HLA in healthy donors. Primers for the PCR totalled 60 Vbeta and 13 Jbeta. Assay used: immunoSEQ multiplex PCR; TCRdb lists only in-frame clones, some missing. Of 150,000 or so clones in the sample, roughly 80% were seen once. Study-wide findings and caveats: Judged likely to be a sequencing artifact was a cluster of highly shared sequence variants. Roughly uniform sequencing depth across donors was assumed, possibly incorrectly. The authors listed around 150 TCR beta chains as cytomegalovirus-associated.

Each donor's status was that of a healthy bone marrow donor. V trimming: 2 bases; J trimming: 9 bases; junction bases outside the gene matches: 12. CDR3 length: 16 amino acids. The germline CDR1 and CDR2 sequences are MNHEY and SVGAGI. Comments on this clone: Its antigen is currently unknown.

Sample: PBMCs. This sequence originates from a woman aged 18-29 years in good health and CMV-seronegative. The genes are TRBV6-5 and TRBJ2-4; 8 bases are shared with TRBD2. In DNA form, the CDR3 reads TGTGCCAGCAGTTACCGGAGCGCGGGGGGCGGCGGCATTCAGTACTTC. As protein: CASSYRSAGGGGIQYF.